This T cell receptor beta chain was documented in a study of T cell repertoires and HLA-DP antigens. Study in general: Transduced HeLa cells presented HLA-DP to CD4+ T cells. Points from the study as a whole: Total CD4+ responders were stimulated by HeLa antigen-presenting cells.

Comment on this clone: The antigen remains undetermined.

CD4+ T cells, purified by negative selection, averaged about 98% purity. Using immunoSEQ multiplex PCR, the repertoire was profiled, and TCRdb retains in-frame clones only, with some absent. Of almost 90,000 clones listed, 86% are singletons. V dropped 3 bases and J dropped 0; count of bases not matched to a gene: 3. The CDR3 is 16 amino acids. The germline gives CDR1 MDHEN, CDR2 SYDVKM. The sample consisted of CD4+ T cells from PBMCs. The genes are TRBV28 and TRBJ2-2; 8 bases fit TRBD1. This TCR derives from a man aged 50 or older in good health and CMV-seronegative. CDR3 amino acids: CASSFRTGTNTGELFF. CDR3 DNA sequence: TGTGCCAGCAGTTTCAGGACAGGGACGAACACCGGGGAGCTGTTTTTT.